These 20 T cell receptor beta chains were all obtained from the same sample, sequenced in a study of T cell changes during pregnancy in multiple sclerosis. Data came from immunoSEQ multiplex PCR; TCRdb stores just in-frame clones and leaves some out. The repertoire consists of about 45,000 clones, with around 90% occurring once and the leading ten covering roughly 0.7%. Material: CD4+ T cells from peripheral blood mononuclear cells, obtained before pregnancy. Receptor source: a female donor with multiple sclerosis, enrolled in a pregnancy study.

J is TRBJ2-7 and V is TRBV4-1; 9 nucleotides agree with TRBD1. Losses at the gene ends were 3 bases for V and 5 bases for J; bases not matched to a gene: 8. Germline V gene data show CDR1 as MGHRA and CDR2 as YSYEKL. The CDR3 spans 15 residues. For the CDR3, the DNA is TGCGCCAGCAGCCAGTCCGGGACAGGGTACAACGAGCAGTACTTC. This encodes CASSQSGTGYNEQYF.

The gene calls are TRBV19 and TRBJ2-7; 7 bases match TRBD2. Germline values: CDR1 LNHDA, CDR2 SQIVND (reference sequence). The CDR3 is 14 residues long. The V gene end was trimmed by 5 bases and the J gene end by 0 bases; junction bases not matched to a gene: 4. The CDR3 here is CASSLGGDSYEQYF. In DNA, the CDR3 is TGTGCCAGTAGTTTGGGAGGGGACTCCTACGAGCAGTACTTC.

The genes are TRBV7-8 and TRBJ2-7, with 9 bases fitting TRBD1. J lost 1 base, V lost 2 bases, and 3 bases had no gene match. The germline V gene has CDR1 SGHVS and CDR2 FQNEAQ. CDR3 length: 15 residues. CDR3 DNA sequence: TGTGCCAGCAGCTTACTGGGACAGGGATCCTACGAGCAGTACTTC. Its translation: CASSLLGQGSYEQYF.

This chain connects TRBV7-9 to TRBJ1-6; D remains ambiguous. The CDR3 has 16 residues. Germline CDR1 is SEHNR and CDR2 is FQNEAQ (reference sequence). V lost 5 bases and J 9 bases, leaving 20 bases between the germline ends. The CDR3 sequence is CASSGGRAALGSPLHF. In DNA, the CDR3 is TGTGCCAGCAGCGGAGGACGTGCGGCCCTGGGTTCACCCCTCCACTTT.

The rearrangement links TRBV4-2 to TRBJ2-1, with TRBD2 matching 9 bases. V gave up 1 base and J gave up 6 bases; unmatched junction bases: 4. Looked up from germline, CDR1 is LGHNA and CDR2 is YNFKEQ. This CDR3 has 15 amino acids. The CDR3 DNA follows: TGTGCCAGCAGCCAAGGGGGCGGGGGGGCCAATGAGCAGTTCTTC. This encodes CASSQGGGGANEQFF.

The V and J genes are TRBV7-9 and TRBJ2-1; D perhaps matches TRBD2 (6 bases). Germline loops: CDR1 SEHNR, CDR2 FQNEAQ (reference sequence). Between the trimmed V and J ends, which lost 5 bases and 0 bases, there was a span of 14 bases. This CDR3 contains 16 residues. The CDR3 bases are TGTGCCAGCAGCGGGGGACTGTCCAGCTCCTACAATGAGCAGTTCTTC. Amino acids: CASSGGLSSSYNEQFF. The variable domain in full, completed from reference TRBV7-9 and TRBJ2-1, reads DTGVSQNPRHKITKRGQNVTFRCDPISEHNRLYWYRQTLGQGPEFLTYFQNEAQLEKSRLLSDRFSAERPKGSFSTLEIQRTEQGDSAMYLCASSGGLSSSYNEQFFGPGTRLTVL.

The CDR3, as DNA: TGTGCCATCAGTGGCAGCCAAGAGACCCAGTACTTC. It is translated as CAISGSQETQYF. The chain joins TRBV10-3 to TRBJ2-5; no definite D call. The CDR3 extends over 12 amino acids. The V and J ends lost 4 bases and 1 base respectively, with 4 bases between them. Looked up from germline, CDR1 is ENHRY and CDR2 is SYGVKD.

J is TRBJ2-2 and V is TRBV19; D is perhaps TRBD2 (6 bases). The CDR3 is 16 amino acids. The germline gives CDR1 LNHDA, CDR2 SQIVND (reference sequence). V lost 10 bases, J lost 0 bases, and 18 bases lay in between. CDR3: CATSTPGLPNTGELFF. CDR3 DNA: TGTGCCACTTCTACACCGGGACTCCCGAACACCGGGGAGCTGTTTTTT.

The V and J genes are TRBV2 and TRBJ1-5; D perhaps matches TRBD1 (6 bases). Deletions cut 6 bases from V and 7 bases from J, with 13 bases between. Germline CDR1 is SNHLY and CDR2 is FYNNEI. The CDR3 runs 13 residues. CDR3 nucleotide sequence: TGTGCCAGCAGAACGACAGGAGAACAGCCCCAGCATTTT. It is translated as CASRTTGEQPQHF.

The V and J genes are TRBV2 and TRBJ2-3; possibly TRBD1 for D (6 bases). Trimming shortened V by 6 bases and J by 0 bases, and 10 bases separated the two germline ends. The CDR3 is 14 residues long. The germline V gene has CDR1 SNHLY and CDR2 FYNNEI. CDR3 in amino acids: CASRGGKSTDTQYF. In DNA, the CDR3 is TGTGCCAGCAGAGGGGGAAAGAGCACAGATACGCAGTATTTT.

This clone was seen only once. This chain links TRBV7-2 with TRBJ2-7; no reliable D call. Germline CDR1 reads SGHTA; CDR2 reads FQGNSA. This CDR3 contains 13 residues. Trimming removed 7 bases from V and 6 bases from J, with 16 bases in between. CDR3 region: CASTPMVGAEQYF. In DNA, the CDR3 is TGTGCCAGCACCCCCATGGTCGGTGCCGAGCAGTACTTC.

The chain uses TRBV30 and TRBJ2-1, with 8 bases aligning to TRBD2. The CDR3 extends over 14 amino acids. Unmatched junction bases numbered 8, after V lost 3 bases and J lost 7 bases. Germline CDR1 reads GTSNPN; CDR2 reads SVGIG (reference sequence). The CDR3 DNA is TGTGCCTGGAGGCTAGTAGCGGGGACTAATGAGCAGTTCTTC. Translated, it gives CAWRLVAGTNEQFF.

The genes are TRBV7-9 and TRBJ2-3; possible D gene TRBD2, 6 bases. This CDR3 has 14 residues. CDR1 is SEHNR, CDR2 FQNEAQ, per germline (reference sequence). The germline V and J ends were trimmed by 1 base and 4 bases, with 9 bases remaining between them. CDR3 DNA sequence: TGTGCCAGCAGCTTAGGGCGGGGAGCAGATACGCAGTATTTT. The encoded protein is CASSLGRGADTQYF.

The chain recombines TRBV18 with TRBJ1-2; D is uncertain. Germline CDR1 KGHSH, CDR2 LQKENI. Trimming cost V 3 bases and J 4 bases, with 9 bases left between them. The CDR3 has 13 amino acids. The CDR3 sequence: CASSPKEFYGYTF. In nucleotides, the CDR3 is TGTGCCAGCTCACCGAAAGAGTTCTATGGCTACACCTTC.

The V gene is TRBV5-4, the J gene TRBJ2-5; 8 positions agree with TRBD1. This CDR3 has 13 residues. V lost 3 bases, J lost 7 bases, and 5 bases stayed unmatched. Germline V gene sequence: CDR1 SGHNT, CDR2 YYREEE (reference sequence). The DNA of the CDR3 is TGTGCCAGCAGCTGGGGACAGGAAGGGACCCAGTACTTC. Amino acids: CASSWGQEGTQYF.

The rearrangement uses TRBV7-9 and TRBJ1-1, with D tentatively TRBD1 (5 bases). The CDR3 extends over 16 amino acids. V shed 5 bases and J shed 0 bases, with 16 bases lying between them. CDR1 is SEHNR and CDR2 is FQNEAQ in the germline V gene (reference sequence). CDR3 loop: CASSTQWGSMNTEAFF. Written as DNA, the CDR3 is TGTGCCAGCAGCACCCAGTGGGGCAGCATGAACACTGAAGCTTTCTTT. Full variable domain (rest looked up from reference TRBV7-9 and TRBJ1-1): DTGVSQNPRHKITKRGQNVTFRCDPISEHNRLYWYRQTLGQGPEFLTYFQNEAQLEKSRLLSDRFSAERPKGSFSTLEIQRTEQGDSAMYLCASSTQWGSMNTEAFFGQGTRLTVV.

V gene TRBV29-1 combines with J gene TRBJ2-2, with D tentatively TRBD2 (6 bases). V lost 3 bases, J lost 6 bases, and 11 bases lay in between. CDR1 is SQVTM and CDR2 is ANQGSEA in the germline V gene. CDR3 size: 13 residues. CDR3 sequence: CSVDVGRSGELFF. The DNA for the CDR3 is TGCAGCGTTGATGTGGGGAGGTCCGGGGAGCTGTTTTTT.

J is TRBJ2-2 and V is TRBV13; D not certain. This CDR3 comprises 13 residues. CDR1 is PRHDT, CDR2 FYEKMQ, per germline (reference sequence). The V and J ends lost 2 bases and 4 bases respectively, with 5 bases between them. The CDR3: CASSLSTTGELFF. In DNA form, the CDR3 reads TGTGCCAGCAGCTTAAGCACCACCGGGGAGCTGTTTTTT.

The rearrangement uses TRBV19 and TRBJ1-1, with unresolved D. This CDR3 has 15 residues. The ends were cut back, 3 bases at V and 0 bases at J, with 11 bases in the middle. Germline V CDR1 and CDR2: LNHDA, SQIVND (reference sequence). The DNA for the CDR3 is TGTGCCAGTAGTATTGCCGCCAGTATGAACACTGAAGCTTTCTTT. It is translated as CASSIAASMNTEAFF.

The V gene is TRBV19, the J gene TRBJ2-7; possibly TRBD1 for D (6 bases). The V gene lost 4 bases and the J gene lost 2 bases, with 12 bases spanning the gap. The germline CDR1 and CDR2 sequences are LNHDA and SQIVND (reference sequence). CDR3 length: 14 residues. The CDR3 bases are TGTGCCAGTAGTAGGACAGTCGGTACCTACGAGCAGTACTTC. Its translation is CASSRTVGTYEQYF.